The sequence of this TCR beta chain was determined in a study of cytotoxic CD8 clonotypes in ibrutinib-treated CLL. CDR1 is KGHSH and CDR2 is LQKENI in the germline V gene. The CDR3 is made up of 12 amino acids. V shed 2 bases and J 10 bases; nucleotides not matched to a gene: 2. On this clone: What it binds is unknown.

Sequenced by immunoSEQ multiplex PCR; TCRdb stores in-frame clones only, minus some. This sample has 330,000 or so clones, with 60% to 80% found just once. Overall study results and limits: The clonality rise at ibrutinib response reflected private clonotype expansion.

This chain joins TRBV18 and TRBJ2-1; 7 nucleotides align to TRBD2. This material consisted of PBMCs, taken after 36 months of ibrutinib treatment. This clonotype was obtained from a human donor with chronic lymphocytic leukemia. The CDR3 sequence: CASSPLREEQFF. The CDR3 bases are TGTGCCAGCTCACCATTGCGGGAGGAGCAGTTCTTC.